This T cell receptor beta chain was recovered during a study of T cell changes during pregnancy in multiple sclerosis (dated by TCRdb to between 2019 and 2020). General notes on the study: Changes in the T cell repertoire over the course of pregnancy were examined in this study in women with multiple sclerosis.

Libraries were built with the immunoSEQ multiplex PCR assay. In its TCRdb copy, this immuneACCESS table keeps in-frame sequences only and misses some clones. Where compared with another copy, unresolved V genes explain less than half of these, and the others have no known cause. The sample yields roughly 100,000 clones; 92% were counted once. 1.5% to 2% of the sample belongs to the ten largest clones. Counted from cysteine to phenylalanine, this CDR3 has 15 amino acids. Only the CDR3 portion is preserved as DNA: 45 bases, with reading frame beginning at the first base. Taken from the germline V gene (reference sequence), the CDR1 and CDR2 loops are LNHDA and SQIVND. V is cut back by 2 bases and J by 2 bases, with 3 bases in the junction unmatched. On this clone: Its antigen target is currently unknown. Base qualities were left out, and no much larger clone turns up one base away.

Recombination connected TRBV19 to TRBJ1-5, and 7 bases in between align with TRBD1. The TCR originated in a female donor with multiple sclerosis, enrolled in a pregnancy study. The material was peripheral blood, obtained after pregnancy. The CDR3 loop reads CASSIPGQGNQPQHF. The DNA sequence is as follows: TGTGCCAGTAGTATACCTGGACAGGGCAATCAGCCCCAGCATTTT. When the CDR3 is completed using the reference TRBV19 and TRBJ1-5 genes on either side, the full variable domain is DGGITQSPKYLFRKEGQNVTLSCEQNLNHDAMYWYRQDPGQGLRLIYYSQIVNDFQKGDIAEGYSVSREKKESFPLTVTSAQKNPTAFYLCASSIPGQGNQPQHFGDGTRLSIL.